The clone carrying this T cell receptor beta chain is a singleton in its sample. Antigen specificity is unknown. The sample originates from a study of T cell responses to AZD1222 COVID-19 vaccine. General study findings and limits: The number of AZD1222 recipients seropositive at baseline was only 5 to 7. Scientists sampled the repertoires only once the peak T cell response had passed. Vaccine-related CD4 TCRs covered spike, predominating at 160-218 and 743-854. Clonal diversity was possibly underestimated, and white British individuals and females predominated among donors.

Trimming took 3 bases from V and 7 from J, leaving 15 bases between them. The length of the CDR3 is 14 residues. Germline CDR1 and CDR2: KGHSH and LQKENI. Clones were read by immunoSEQ multiplex PCR, and TCRdb kept only the in-frame ones, dropping some. Of 150,000 to 200,000 clones in the sample, roughly 92% were seen once. The chain recombines TRBV18 with TRBJ1-1; D might be TRBD1 (6 bases). Sequencing used peripheral blood, obtained on day 0 of AZD1222 vaccination. The TCR sequence derives from an adult in good health. The CDR3 loop is CASSPSGGDIEAFF. The CDR3 DNA is TGTGCCAGCTCACCGAGTGGAGGGGACATTGAAGCTTTCTTT.